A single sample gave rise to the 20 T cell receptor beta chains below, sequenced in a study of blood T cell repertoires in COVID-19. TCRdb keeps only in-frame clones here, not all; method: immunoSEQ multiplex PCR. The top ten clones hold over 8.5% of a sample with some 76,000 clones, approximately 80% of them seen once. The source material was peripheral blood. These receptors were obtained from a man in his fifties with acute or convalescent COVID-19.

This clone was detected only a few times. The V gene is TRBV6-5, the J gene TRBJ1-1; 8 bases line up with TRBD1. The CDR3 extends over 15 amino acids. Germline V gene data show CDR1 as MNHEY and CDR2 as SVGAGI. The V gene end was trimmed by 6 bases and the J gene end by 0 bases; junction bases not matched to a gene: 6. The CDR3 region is CASSPQGALNTEAFF. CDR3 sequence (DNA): TGTGCCAGCAGCCCCCAGGGGGCCCTGAACACTGAAGCTTTCTTT.

CDR3 DNA: TGTGCCAGCAGCCTCCCCAACTCACCCTATGGCTACACCTTC. Translating gives CASSLPNSPYGYTF. The rearrangement uses TRBV5-4 and TRBJ1-2; D ambiguous. The V gene's germline CDR1 is SGHNT and CDR2 YYREEE (reference sequence). Trimming took 4 bases from V and 4 from J, leaving 14 bases between them. The CDR3 is 14 residues long.

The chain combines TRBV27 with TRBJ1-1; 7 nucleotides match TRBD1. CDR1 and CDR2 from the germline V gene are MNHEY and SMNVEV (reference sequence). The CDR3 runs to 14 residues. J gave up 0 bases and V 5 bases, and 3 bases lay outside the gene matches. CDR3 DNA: TGTGCCAGCAGTCCGACAGGGTTGAACACTGAAGCTTTCTTT. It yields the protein CASSPTGLNTEAFF.

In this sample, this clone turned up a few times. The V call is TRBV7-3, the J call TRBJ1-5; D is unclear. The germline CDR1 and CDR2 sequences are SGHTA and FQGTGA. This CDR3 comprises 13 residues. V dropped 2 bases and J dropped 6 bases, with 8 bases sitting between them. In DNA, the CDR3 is TGTGCCAGCAGCTTAGGTTACGGTCAGCCCCAGCATTTT. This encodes CASSLGYGQPQHF.

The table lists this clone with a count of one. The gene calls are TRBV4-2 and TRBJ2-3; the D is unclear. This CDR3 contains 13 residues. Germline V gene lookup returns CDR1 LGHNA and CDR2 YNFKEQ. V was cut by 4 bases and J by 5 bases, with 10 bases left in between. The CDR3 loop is CASSLRNEDTQYF. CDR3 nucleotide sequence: TGTGCCAGCAGCCTCAGAAACGAAGATACGCAGTATTTT.

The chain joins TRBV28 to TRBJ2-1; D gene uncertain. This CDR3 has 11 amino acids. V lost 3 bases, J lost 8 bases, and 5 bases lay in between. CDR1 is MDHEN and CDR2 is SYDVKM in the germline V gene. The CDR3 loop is CASSFTDEQFF. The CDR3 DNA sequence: TGTGCCAGCAGTTTCACAGATGAGCAGTTCTTC.

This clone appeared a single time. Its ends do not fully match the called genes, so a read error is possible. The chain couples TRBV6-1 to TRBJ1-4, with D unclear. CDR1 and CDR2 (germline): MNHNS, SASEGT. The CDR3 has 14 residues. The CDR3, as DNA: TGTGCCAGCAGGGAAGGTACAACTAATGAAAAACTGTTTTTT. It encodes CASREGTTNEKLFF.

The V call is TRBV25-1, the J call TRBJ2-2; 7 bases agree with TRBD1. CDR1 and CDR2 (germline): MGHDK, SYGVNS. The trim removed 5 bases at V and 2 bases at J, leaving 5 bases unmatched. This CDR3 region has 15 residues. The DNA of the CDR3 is TGTGCCAGCAGTAGCGAGGGGGCAAACACCGGGGAGCTGTTTTTT. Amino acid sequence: CASSSEGANTGELFF.

CDR3 DNA sequence: TGTGCCAGCAGGGGGACTAGCGGTTACAATGAGCAGTTCTTC. Protein: CASRGTSGYNEQFF. The rearrangement uses TRBV2 and TRBJ2-1, with 11 nucleotides matching TRBD2. Germline V CDR1 and CDR2: SNHLY, FYNNEI. The CDR3 is 14 amino acids. The ends lost 6 bases at V and 4 bases at J; junction bases unmatched: 2.

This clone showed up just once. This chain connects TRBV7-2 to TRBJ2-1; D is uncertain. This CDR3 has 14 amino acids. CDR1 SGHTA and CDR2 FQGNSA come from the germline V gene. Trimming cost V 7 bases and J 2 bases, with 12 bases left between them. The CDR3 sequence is CASTSRLTYNEQFF. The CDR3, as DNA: TGTGCCAGCACCTCGCGACTTACCTACAATGAGCAGTTCTTC.

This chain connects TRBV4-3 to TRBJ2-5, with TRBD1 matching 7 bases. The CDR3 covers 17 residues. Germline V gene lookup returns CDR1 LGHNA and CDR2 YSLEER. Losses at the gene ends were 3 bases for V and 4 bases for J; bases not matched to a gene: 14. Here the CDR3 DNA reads TGCGCCAGCAGCCAGGAAAAGACAGGGATTTTAGGAGAGACCCAGTACTTC. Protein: CASSQEKTGILGETQYF.

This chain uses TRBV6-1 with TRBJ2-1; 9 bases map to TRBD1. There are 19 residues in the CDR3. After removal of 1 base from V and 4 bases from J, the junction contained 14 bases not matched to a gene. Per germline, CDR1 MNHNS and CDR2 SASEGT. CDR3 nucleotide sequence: TGTGCCAGCAGTGAAGAGGGGACAGGGTATTCGGGCCGATACAATGAGCAGTTCTTC. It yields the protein CASSEEGTGYSGRYNEQFF.

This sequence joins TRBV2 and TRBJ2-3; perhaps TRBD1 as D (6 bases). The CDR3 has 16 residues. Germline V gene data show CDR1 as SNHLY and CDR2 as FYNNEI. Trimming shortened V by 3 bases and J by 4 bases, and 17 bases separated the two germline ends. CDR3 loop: CASSDFLGAGADTQYF. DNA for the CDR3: TGTGCCAGCAGTGATTTTCTGGGGGCGGGCGCAGATACGCAGTATTTT.

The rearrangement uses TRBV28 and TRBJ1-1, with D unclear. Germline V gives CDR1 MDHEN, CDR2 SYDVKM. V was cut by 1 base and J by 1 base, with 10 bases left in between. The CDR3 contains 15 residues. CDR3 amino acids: CASSLSVTTNTEAFF. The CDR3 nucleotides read TGTGCCAGCAGTTTATCTGTGACAACGAACACTGAAGCTTTCTTT.

The CDR3 DNA reads TGTGCCAGCAGTGAAGGACAGGGGAGGACAGATACGCAGTATTTT. It translates to CASSEGQGRTDTQYF. The chain couples TRBV6-1 to TRBJ2-3; TRBD1 matches at 8 bases. The CDR3 is made up of 15 amino acids. Per the germline V gene, CDR1 is MNHNS and CDR2 is SASEGT. J gave up 3 bases and V 1 base, and 3 bases lay outside the gene matches.

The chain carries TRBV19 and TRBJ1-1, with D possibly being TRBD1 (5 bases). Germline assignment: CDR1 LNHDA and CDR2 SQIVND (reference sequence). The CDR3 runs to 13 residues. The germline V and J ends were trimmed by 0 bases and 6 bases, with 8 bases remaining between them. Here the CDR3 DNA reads TGTGCCAGTAGTATAGATTGGGGGGCTGAAGCTTTCTTT. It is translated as CASSIDWGAEAFF.

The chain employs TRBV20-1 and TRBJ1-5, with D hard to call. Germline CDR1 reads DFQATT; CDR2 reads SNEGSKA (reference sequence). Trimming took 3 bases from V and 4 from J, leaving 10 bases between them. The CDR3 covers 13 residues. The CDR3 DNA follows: TGCAGTGCTAGTCTTTCAGATAATCAGCCCCAGCATTTT. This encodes CSASLSDNQPQHF.

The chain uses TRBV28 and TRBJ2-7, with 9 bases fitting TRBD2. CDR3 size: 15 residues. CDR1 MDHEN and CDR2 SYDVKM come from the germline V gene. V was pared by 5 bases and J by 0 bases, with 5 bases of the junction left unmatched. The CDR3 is CASSDLAGASYEQYF. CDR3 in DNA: TGTGCCAGCAGTGATTTAGCGGGGGCCTCCTACGAGCAGTACTTC.

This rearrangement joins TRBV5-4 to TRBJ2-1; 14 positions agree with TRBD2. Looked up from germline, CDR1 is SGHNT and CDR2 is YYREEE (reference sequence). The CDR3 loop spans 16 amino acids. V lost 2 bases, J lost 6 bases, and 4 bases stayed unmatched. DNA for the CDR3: TGTGCCAGCAGCTTACCGGGACTAGCGGGAGTCAATGAGCAGTTCTTC. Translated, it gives CASSLPGLAGVNEQFF.

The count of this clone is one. The CDR3: CASSLLQLNTEAFF. The DNA of the CDR3 is TGTGCCAGCAGCTTATTACAGCTGAACACTGAAGCTTTCTTT. The chain links TRBV7-9 to TRBJ1-1; D gene unclear. CDR1 and CDR2 from the germline V gene are SEHNR and FQNEAQ (reference sequence). The CDR3 has 14 residues. Between the trimmed V and J ends, which lost 2 bases and 0 bases, there was a span of 7 bases.